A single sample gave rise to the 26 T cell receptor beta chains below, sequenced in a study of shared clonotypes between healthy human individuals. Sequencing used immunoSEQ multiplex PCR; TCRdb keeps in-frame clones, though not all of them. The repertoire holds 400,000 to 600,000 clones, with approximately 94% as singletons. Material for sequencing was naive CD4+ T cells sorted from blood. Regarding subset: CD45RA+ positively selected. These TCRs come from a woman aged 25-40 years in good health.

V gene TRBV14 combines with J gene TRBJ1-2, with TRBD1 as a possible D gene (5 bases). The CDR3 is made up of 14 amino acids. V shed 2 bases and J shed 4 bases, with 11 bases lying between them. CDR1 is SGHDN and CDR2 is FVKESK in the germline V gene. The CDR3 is CASSQIGGIYGYTF. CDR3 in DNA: TGTGCCAGCAGCCAAATTGGGGGGATCTATGGCTACACCTTC.

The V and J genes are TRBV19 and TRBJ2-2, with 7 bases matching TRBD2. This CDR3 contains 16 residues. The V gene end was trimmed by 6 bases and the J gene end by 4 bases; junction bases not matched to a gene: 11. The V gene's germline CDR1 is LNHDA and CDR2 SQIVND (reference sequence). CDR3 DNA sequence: TGTGCCAGTAGCATCCCGGGGGGAAGGGGCACCGGGGAGCTGTTTTTT. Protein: CASSIPGGRGTGELFF.

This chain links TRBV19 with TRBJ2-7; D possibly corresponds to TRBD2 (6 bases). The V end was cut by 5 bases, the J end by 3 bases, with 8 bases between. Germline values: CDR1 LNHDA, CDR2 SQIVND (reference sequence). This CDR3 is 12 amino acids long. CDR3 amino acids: CASSLAIYEQYF. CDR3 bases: TGTGCCAGTAGTCTAGCGATCTACGAGCAGTACTTC.

The CDR3 nucleotides read TGCGCCAGCAGCAGACTCGGACAGGTGAAAAGCACAGATACGCAGTATTTT. Amino acid sequence: CASSRLGQVKSTDTQYF. The rearrangement links TRBV5-1 to TRBJ2-3; 7 nucleotides line up with TRBD1. Per the germline V gene, CDR1 is SGHRS and CDR2 is YFSETQ. J gave up 0 bases and V 4 bases, and 11 bases lay outside the gene matches. CDR3 length: 17 amino acids.

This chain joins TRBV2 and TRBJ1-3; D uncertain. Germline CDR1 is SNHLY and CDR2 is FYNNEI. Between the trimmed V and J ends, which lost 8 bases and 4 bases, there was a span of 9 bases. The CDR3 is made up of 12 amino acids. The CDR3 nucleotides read TGTGCCAGCGGGTACATAGGAAACACCATATATTTT. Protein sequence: CASGYIGNTIYF.

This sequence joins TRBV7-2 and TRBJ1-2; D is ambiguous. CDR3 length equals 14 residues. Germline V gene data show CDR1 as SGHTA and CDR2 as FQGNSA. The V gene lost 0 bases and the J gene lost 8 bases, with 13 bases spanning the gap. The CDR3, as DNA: TGTGCCAGCAGCTTAGCTGGGGTCAAAAGGGGCTACACCTTC. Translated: CASSLAGVKRGYTF. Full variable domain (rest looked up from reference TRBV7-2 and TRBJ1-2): GAGVSQSPSNKVTEKGKDVELRCDPISGHTALYWYRQSLGQGLEFLIYFQGNSAPDKSGLPSDRFSAERTGGSVSTLTIQRTQQEDSAVYLCASSLAGVKRGYTFGSGTRLTVV.

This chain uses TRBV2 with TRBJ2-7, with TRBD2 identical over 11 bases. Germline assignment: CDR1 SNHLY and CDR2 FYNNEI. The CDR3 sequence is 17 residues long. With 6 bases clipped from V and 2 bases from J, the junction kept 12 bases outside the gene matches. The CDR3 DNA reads TGTGCCAGCAGCCGAACCCAACTAGCGGGAGCCCCCTACGAGCAGTACTTC. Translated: CASSRTQLAGAPYEQYF.

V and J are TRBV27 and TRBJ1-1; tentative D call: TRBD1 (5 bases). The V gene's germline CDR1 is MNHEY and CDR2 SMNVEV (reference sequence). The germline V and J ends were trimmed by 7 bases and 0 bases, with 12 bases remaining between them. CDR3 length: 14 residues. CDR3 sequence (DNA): TGTGCCAGCAAAATAGGGGACGTGAACACTGAAGCTTTCTTT. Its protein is CASKIGDVNTEAFF.

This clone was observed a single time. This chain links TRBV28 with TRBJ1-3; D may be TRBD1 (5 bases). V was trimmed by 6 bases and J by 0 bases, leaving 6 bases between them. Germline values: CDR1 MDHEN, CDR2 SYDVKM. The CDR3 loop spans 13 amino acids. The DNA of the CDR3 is TGTGCCAGCAGGCAGGGCTCTGGAAACACCATATATTTT. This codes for CASRQGSGNTIYF.

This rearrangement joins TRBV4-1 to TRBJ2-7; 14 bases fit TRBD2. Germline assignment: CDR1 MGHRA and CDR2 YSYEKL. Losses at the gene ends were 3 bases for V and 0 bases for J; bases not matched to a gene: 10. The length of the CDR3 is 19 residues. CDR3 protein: CASSQDLGTSGSLSYEQYF. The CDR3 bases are TGCGCCAGCAGCCAGGACTTAGGGACTAGCGGGAGTCTCTCCTACGAGCAGTACTTC.

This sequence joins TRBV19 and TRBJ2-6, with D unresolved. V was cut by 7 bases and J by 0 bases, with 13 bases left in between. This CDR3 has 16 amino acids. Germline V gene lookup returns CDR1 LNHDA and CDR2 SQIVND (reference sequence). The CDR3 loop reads CASTRAVDSGANVLTF. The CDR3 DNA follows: TGTGCCAGTACAAGGGCGGTAGACTCTGGGGCCAACGTCCTGACTTTC. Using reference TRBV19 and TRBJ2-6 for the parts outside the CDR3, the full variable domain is DGGITQSPKYLFRKEGQNVTLSCEQNLNHDAMYWYRQDPGQGLRLIYYSQIVNDFQKGDIAEGYSVSREKKESFPLTVTSAQKNPTAFYLCASTRAVDSGANVLTFGAGSRLTVL.

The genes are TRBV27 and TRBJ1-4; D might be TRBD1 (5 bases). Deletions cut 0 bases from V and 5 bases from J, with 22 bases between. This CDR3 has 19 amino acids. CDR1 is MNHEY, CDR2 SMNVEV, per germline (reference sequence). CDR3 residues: CASSLSGDGSVRLNEKLFF. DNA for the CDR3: TGTGCCAGCAGTTTATCGGGGGACGGCAGTGTGAGGTTGAATGAAAAACTGTTTTTT.

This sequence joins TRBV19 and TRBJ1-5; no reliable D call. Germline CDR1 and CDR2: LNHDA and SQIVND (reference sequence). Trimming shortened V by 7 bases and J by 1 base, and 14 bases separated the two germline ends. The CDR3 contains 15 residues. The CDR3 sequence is CASINTATSNQPQHF. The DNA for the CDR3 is TGTGCCAGTATTAATACAGCGACGAGCAATCAGCCCCAGCATTTT.

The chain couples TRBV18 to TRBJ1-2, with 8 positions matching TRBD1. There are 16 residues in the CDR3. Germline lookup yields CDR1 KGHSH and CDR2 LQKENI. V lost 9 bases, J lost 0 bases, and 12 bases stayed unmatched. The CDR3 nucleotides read TGTGCCAGTAAGAAGAGCGGACAGGGCGCTAACTATGGCTACACCTTC. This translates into CASKKSGQGANYGYTF.

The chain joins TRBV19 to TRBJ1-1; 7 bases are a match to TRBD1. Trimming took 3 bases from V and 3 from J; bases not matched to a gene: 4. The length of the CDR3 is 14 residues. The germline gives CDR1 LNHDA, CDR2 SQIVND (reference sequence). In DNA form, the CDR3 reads TGTGCCAGTAGTATCAGGGGGTTGGACACTGAAGCTTTCTTT. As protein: CASSIRGLDTEAFF.

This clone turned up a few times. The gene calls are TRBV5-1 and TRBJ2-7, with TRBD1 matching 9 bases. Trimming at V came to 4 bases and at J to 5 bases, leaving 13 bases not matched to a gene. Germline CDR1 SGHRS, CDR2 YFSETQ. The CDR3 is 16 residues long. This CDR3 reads CASSNSAGTGIDEQYF. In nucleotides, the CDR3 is TGCGCCAGCAGCAACAGCGCAGGGACAGGGATCGACGAGCAGTACTTC.

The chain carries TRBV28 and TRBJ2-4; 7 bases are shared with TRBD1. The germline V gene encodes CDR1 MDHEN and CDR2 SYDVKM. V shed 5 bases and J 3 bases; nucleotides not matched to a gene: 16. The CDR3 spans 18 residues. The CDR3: CASSQGGAEVINKNIQYF. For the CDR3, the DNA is TGTGCCAGCAGTCAAGGGGGCGCAGAGGTTATAAACAAAAACATTCAGTACTTC.

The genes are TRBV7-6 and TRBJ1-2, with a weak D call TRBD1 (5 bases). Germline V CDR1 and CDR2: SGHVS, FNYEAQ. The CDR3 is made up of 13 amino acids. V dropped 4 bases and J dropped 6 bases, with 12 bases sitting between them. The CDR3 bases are TGTGCCAGCAGCTATTGGGAACAGGATGGCTACACCTTC. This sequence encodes CASSYWEQDGYTF.

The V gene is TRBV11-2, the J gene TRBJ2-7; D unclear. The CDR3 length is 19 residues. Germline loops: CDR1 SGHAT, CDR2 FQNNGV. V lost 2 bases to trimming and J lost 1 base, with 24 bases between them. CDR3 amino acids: CASSLFSTSPTTPSYEQYF. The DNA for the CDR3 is TGTGCCAGCAGCTTATTCTCTACCTCCCCCACCACGCCGTCCTACGAGCAGTACTTC.

The CDR3 is CASSVRLAGGPYEQYF. CDR3 bases: TGTGCCAGCAGCGTCCGACTAGCGGGAGGGCCCTACGAGCAGTACTTC. The V call is TRBV7-6, the J call TRBJ2-7, with 14 positions matching TRBD2. Trimming at V came to 5 bases and at J to 2 bases, leaving 5 bases not matched to a gene. Germline assignment: CDR1 SGHVS and CDR2 FNYEAQ. The CDR3 has 16 amino acids.

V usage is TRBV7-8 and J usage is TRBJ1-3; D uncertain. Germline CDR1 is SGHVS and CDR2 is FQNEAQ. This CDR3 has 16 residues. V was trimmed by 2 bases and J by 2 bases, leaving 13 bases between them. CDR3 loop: CASSLLGPAAGNTIYF. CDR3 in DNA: TGTGCCAGCAGCTTACTTGGGCCGGCCGCTGGAAACACCATATATTTT. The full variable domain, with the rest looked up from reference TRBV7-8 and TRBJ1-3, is GAGVSQSPRYKVAKRGQDVALRCDPISGHVSLFWYQQALGQGPEFLTYFQNEAQLDKSGLPSDRFFAERPEGSVSTLKIQRTQQEDSAVYLCASSLLGPAAGNTIYFGEGSWLTVV.

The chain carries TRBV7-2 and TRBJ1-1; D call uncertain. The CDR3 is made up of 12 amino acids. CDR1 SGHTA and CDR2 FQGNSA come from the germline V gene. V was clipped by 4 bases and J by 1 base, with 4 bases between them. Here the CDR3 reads CASSYENTEAFF. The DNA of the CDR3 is TGTGCCAGCAGCTACGAGAACACTGAAGCTTTCTTT.

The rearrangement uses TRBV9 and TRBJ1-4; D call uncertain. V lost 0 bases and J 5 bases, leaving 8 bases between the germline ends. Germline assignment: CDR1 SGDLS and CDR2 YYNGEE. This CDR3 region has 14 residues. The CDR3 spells CASSVDAENEKLFF. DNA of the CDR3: TGTGCCAGCAGCGTAGATGCGGAGAATGAAAAACTGTTTTTT.

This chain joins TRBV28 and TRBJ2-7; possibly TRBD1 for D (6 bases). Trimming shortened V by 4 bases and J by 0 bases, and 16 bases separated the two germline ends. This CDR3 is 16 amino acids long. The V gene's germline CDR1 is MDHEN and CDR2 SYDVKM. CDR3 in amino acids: CASSYQHRDTSYEQYF. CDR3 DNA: TGTGCCAGCAGTTACCAGCACAGGGACACCTCCTACGAGCAGTACTTC.

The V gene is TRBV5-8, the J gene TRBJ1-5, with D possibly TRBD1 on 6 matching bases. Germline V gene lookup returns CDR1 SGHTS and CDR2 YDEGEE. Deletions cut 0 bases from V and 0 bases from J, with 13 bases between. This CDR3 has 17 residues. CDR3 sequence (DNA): TGTGCCAGCAGCTTGGTCGGACAGAGCTATAGCAATCAGCCCCAGCATTTT. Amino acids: CASSLVGQSYSNQPQHF. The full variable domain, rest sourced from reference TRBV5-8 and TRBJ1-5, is EAGVTQSPTHLIKTRGQQATLRCSPISGHTSVYWYQQALGLGLQFLLWYDEGEERNRGNFPPRFSGRQFPNYSSELNVNALELEDSALYLCASSLVGQSYSNQPQHFGDGTRLSIL.

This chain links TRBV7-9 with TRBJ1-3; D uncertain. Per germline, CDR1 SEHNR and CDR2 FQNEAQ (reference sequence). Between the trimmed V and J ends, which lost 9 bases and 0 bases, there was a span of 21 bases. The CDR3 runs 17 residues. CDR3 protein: CARPGGRPPGSGNTIYF. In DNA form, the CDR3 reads TGTGCCAGACCGGGAGGCAGGCCCCCCGGCTCTGGAAACACCATATATTTT.